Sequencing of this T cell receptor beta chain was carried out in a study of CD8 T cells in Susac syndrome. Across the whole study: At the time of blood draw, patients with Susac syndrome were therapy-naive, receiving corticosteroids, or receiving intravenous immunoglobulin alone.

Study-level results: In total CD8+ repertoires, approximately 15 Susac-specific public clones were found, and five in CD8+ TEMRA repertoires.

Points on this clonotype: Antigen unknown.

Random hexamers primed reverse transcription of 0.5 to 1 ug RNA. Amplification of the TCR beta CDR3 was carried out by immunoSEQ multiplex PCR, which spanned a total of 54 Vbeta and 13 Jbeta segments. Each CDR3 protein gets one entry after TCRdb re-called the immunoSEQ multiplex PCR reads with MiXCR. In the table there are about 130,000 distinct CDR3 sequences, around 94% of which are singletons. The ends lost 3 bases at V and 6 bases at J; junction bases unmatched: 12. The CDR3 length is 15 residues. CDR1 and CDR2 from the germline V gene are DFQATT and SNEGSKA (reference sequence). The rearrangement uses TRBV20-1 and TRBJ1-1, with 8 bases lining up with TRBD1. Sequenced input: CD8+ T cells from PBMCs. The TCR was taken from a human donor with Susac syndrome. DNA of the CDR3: TGCAGTGCTAGCAGACTGGACAGGGAATCATCTGAAGCTTTCTTT. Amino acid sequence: CSASRLDRESSEAFF.